Below are 9 T cell receptor beta chains sequenced from a single sample in a study of beta chain features in type 1 diabetes (dated by TCRdb to 2016 to 2018). Library method: the immunoSEQ multiplex PCR assay. The entire isolated RNA was reverse transcribed using the High Capacity cDNA Reverse Transcription Kit, and thus expressed TCRB transcripts were sequenced. The table comes from immuneACCESS by way of TCRdb, which keeps in-frame sequences with V and J called. Part of the clones is missing from these tables; in studies checked, under half for an unresolved V gene and the rest for unknown reasons. A total of 680,000 or so clones appear in this sample, roughly 16% of them only once. Together, the top ten hold approximately 0.099% of the sample. Sequencing input: naive CD4+ T cells from blood. Sample cell subset or site, as interpreted from the label and publication: true naive CD4+ T cells. Source of these receptors: a man in his late teens or twenties in good health.

The chain couples TRBV7-3 to TRBJ1-6; 9 positions agree with TRBD1. The V gene end was trimmed by 5 bases and the J gene end by 7 bases; junction bases not matched to a gene: 12. Germline assignment: CDR1 SGHTA and CDR2 FQGTGA. The CDR3 has 17 amino acids. Here the CDR3 DNA reads TGTGCCAGCAGCCCATCGGCGCGGGACAGGGCCAATTCACCCCTCCACTTT. Its protein is CASSPSARDRANSPLHF.

The chain uses TRBV7-9 and TRBJ2-5, with 11 positions matching TRBD2. The germline gives CDR1 SEHNR, CDR2 FQNEAQ (reference sequence). V dropped 5 bases and J dropped 4; count of bases not matched to a gene: 6. The CDR3 extends over 15 amino acids. The CDR3 region has the DNA TGTGCCAGCAGCCCCATAGCGGGGGGGCGAGAGACCCAGTACTTC. Its protein product is CASSPIAGGRETQYF.

Turning to this clone: The junction and the germline gene differ at one end; a read error may be behind it. The rearrangement joins TRBV27 to TRBJ2-1; D remains unclear. Germline V lookup: CDR1 MNHEY, CDR2 SMNVEV (reference sequence). The CDR3 is made up of 13 amino acids. Written as DNA, the CDR3 is TGTGCCAGCAGTTTATCCCGGGCCTGGCGACAACTCTTC. Translation: CASSLSRAWRQLF.

J is TRBJ2-4 and V is TRBV30; 7 nucleotides match TRBD2. The V gene end was trimmed by 5 bases and the J gene end by 1 base; junction bases not matched to a gene: 11. The V gene's germline CDR1 is GTSNPN and CDR2 SVGIG (reference sequence). This CDR3 is 16 amino acids long. The CDR3 DNA is TGTGCCTGGGCCGGGATGGGGGAGGGGGCCAAAAACATTCAGTACTTC. Its protein product is CAWAGMGEGAKNIQYF.

The table lists this clone with a few counts. The rearrangement links TRBV5-1 to TRBJ1-4; TRBD1 matches at 7 bases. CDR3 length: 13 residues. With 4 bases clipped from V and 8 bases from J, the junction kept 5 bases outside the gene matches. CDR1 and CDR2 (germline): SGHRS, YFSETQ. CDR3 coding DNA: TGCGCCAGCAGCGACAGGGTCGGAGAAAAACTGTTTTTT. Residues: CASSDRVGEKLFF. The full variable domain, its missing parts supplied by reference TRBV5-1 and TRBJ1-4, is KAGVTQTPRYLIKTRGQQVTLSCSPISGHRSVSWYQQTPGQGLQFLFEYFSETQRNKGNFPGRFSGRQFSNSRSEMNVSTLELGDSALYLCASSDRVGEKLFFGSGTQLSVL.

The chain links TRBV27 to TRBJ1-2; D is perhaps TRBD1 (5 bases). V lost 5 bases to trimming and J lost 6 bases, with 19 bases between them. The CDR3 contains 15 residues. Germline CDR1 MNHEY, CDR2 SMNVEV (reference sequence). The chain's CDR3 is CASSPLEGRENGYTF. In DNA form, the CDR3 reads TGTGCCAGCAGTCCCCTAGAAGGCAGGGAGAATGGCTACACCTTC.

The sample holds a few counts of this clone. The chain joins TRBV15 to TRBJ2-7; the D is unclear. Trimming removed 0 bases at V and 2 bases at J, with 11 bases between. The CDR3 length is 15 residues. Germline CDR1 and CDR2: LNHNV and YYDKDF (reference sequence). CDR3 residues: CATSRENVGAYEQYF. As DNA, the CDR3 is TGTGCCACCAGCAGAGAAAACGTTGGGGCCTACGAGCAGTACTTC.

This chain links TRBV10-2 with TRBJ1-6; no definite D call. V was shortened by 5 bases and J by 0 bases, with 14 bases between the two germline ends. The CDR3 totals 17 residues. The germline V gene encodes CDR1 WSHSY and CDR2 SAAADI. The CDR3 nucleotides are TGCGCCAGCAGTCGCGGGTTGTCGAGCTCCTATAATTCACCCCTCCACTTT. Translation gives CASSRGLSSSYNSPLHF.

The V call is TRBV9, the J call TRBJ2-7, with 8 bases lining up with TRBD1. The germline gives CDR1 SGDLS, CDR2 YYNGEE. The CDR3 is 16 amino acids. Trimming at V came to 0 bases and at J to 2 bases, leaving 7 bases not matched to a gene. The CDR3 DNA follows: TGTGCCAGCAGCGTAGCTGCAGGGGGCCCCACCTACGAGCAGTACTTC. This codes for CASSVAAGGPTYEQYF.